One TCR beta chain is described in this entry. Antigen unknown. This entry belongs to a study of a mutant IDH1 vaccine in newly diagnosed glioma. About the study: There were eight vaccinations for patients, given in weeks 1, 3, 5, 7, 11, 15, 19 and 23. Previous treatment comprised radiotherapy, temozolomide, or both, mostly both. Study results and limitations: Of all patients, approximately 93% showed vaccine-induced immune responses.

Here immunoSEQ multiplex PCR was the method, and the copy in TCRdb shows in-frame clones only, minus some. Among tens of thousands of clones listed, more than 80% were seen once. The time point here: week 23, last vaccination. Doses consisted of 300 ug of mutant IDH1 20-mer peptide each, paired with topical imiquimod. The sequencing here drew on PBMCs, taken from a glioma patient whose treatment included an IDH1 peptide vaccine. The sequence came from a woman in her forties or fifties with glioma.

The CDR3 DNA reads as TGTGCCAGCAGAGACAGGGACAGGTACAATGAGCAGTTCTTC. This translates into CASRDRDRYNEQFF. The V gene is TRBV6-6, the J gene TRBJ2-1, with 8 nucleotides matching TRBD1. J gave up 4 bases and V 6 bases, and 5 bases lay outside the gene matches. The germline V gene has CDR1 MNHNY and CDR2 SVGAGI (reference sequence). This CDR3 has 14 amino acids.